These T cell receptor beta chains were read from a single sample in a study of blood T cell repertoires in COVID-19. Repertoires were generated with immunoSEQ multiplex PCR, while TCRdb's copy carries only in-frame clones and drops some. The sample contains fewer than 250,000 clones, around 80% of which appear only once. Sequencing was performed on peripheral blood. The receptors originated from a woman older than 75 with COVID-19, enrolled during active disease. The CDR3 runs from the conserved cysteine through the conserved F or W. Each record gives: D gene, V gene, CDR3 length, J gene, CDR3 DNA, CDR3 protein. D genes are given only for firm matches.

D: TRBD1
V: TRBV29-1
length: 14
J: TRBJ2-1
DNA: TGCAGCGTTGAGGGACAGGTTTCGTACAATGAGCAGTTCTTC
CDR3: CSVEGQVSYNEQFF

D: -
V: TRBV24-1
length: 16
J: TRBJ1-4
DNA: TGTGCCACCAGTGTTGGCGGGGGGGCCAAGAATGAAAAACTGTTTTTT
CDR3: CATSVGGGAKNEKLFF

D: -
V: TRBV7-3
length: 14
J: TRBJ2-2
DNA: TGTGCCAGCAGCTTATCAGCGGGCACCGGGGAGCTGTTTTTT
CDR3: CASSLSAGTGELFF

D: TRBD1
V: TRBV7-2
length: 14
J: TRBJ2-7
DNA: TGTGCCAGCAGCCGGACAGGGTTATCTTTCAGCAGGTACTTC
CDR3: CASSRTGLSFSRYF

D: -
V: TRBV6-5
length: 16
J: TRBJ1-5
DNA: TGTGCCAGCAGTTCCGCGGGAACTGGGGCCAATCAGCCCCAGCATTTT
CDR3: CASSSAGTGANQPQHF

D: -
V: TRBV24-1
length: 13
J: TRBJ2-3
DNA: TGTGCCACCAGTGACCCAGGGATACATACGCAGTATTTT
CDR3: CATSDPGIHTQYF

D: -
V: TRBV27
length: 14
J: TRBJ1-1
DNA: TGTGCCAGCAGTTGGGGACTGCCGAACACTGAAGCTTTCTTT
CDR3: CASSWGLPNTEAFF

D: -
V: TRBV13
length: 16
J: TRBJ1-6
DNA: TGTGCCAGCAGCTCGCAGGGGAGCTCCTATAATTCACCCCTCCACTTT
CDR3: CASSSQGSSYNSPLHF

D: TRBD1
V: TRBV2
length: 12
J: TRBJ2-3
DNA: TGTGCCAGCAGGGGGGGACAGGGGACGCAGTATTTT
CDR3: CASRGGQGTQYF

D: -
V: TRBV7-8
length: 14
J: TRBJ2-3
DNA: TGTGCCAGCAGCTTTACTTCGGGCACAGATACGCAGTATTTT
CDR3: CASSFTSGTDTQYF

D: TRBD1
V: TRBV5-4
length: 14
J: TRBJ2-5
DNA: TGTGCCAGCAGCCCGACAGGGTCCCAAGAGACCCAGTACTTC
CDR3: CASSPTGSQETQYF

D: TRBD1
V: TRBV5-1
length: 15
J: TRBJ1-5
DNA: TGCGCCAGCAGCACCGGGACAGGGATAGGTCAGCCCCAGCATTTT
CDR3: CASSTGTGIGQPQHF

D: TRBD1
V: TRBV12-3/TRBV12-4
length: 12
J: TRBJ1-1
DNA: TGTGCCAGCAATGCGGGACAGGGAGAAGCTTTCTTT
CDR3: CASNAGQGEAFF

D: TRBD1
V: TRBV11-1
length: 14
J: TRBJ1-3
DNA: TGTGCCAGCAGCCCGAGGGACAGGGTGAGCACCATATATTTT
CDR3: CASSPRDRVSTIYF

D: -
V: TRBV2
length: 13
J: TRBJ1-1
DNA: TGTGCCAGCAGTGAAGAGACCGGGACTGAAGCTTTCTTT
CDR3: CASSEETGTEAFF

D: -
V: TRBV4-1
length: 13
J: TRBJ2-5
DNA: TGCGCCAGCAGCCGGGGGCTAAAAGAGACCCAGTACTTC
CDR3: CASSRGLKETQYF

D: -
V: TRBV18
length: 14
J: TRBJ2-5
DNA: TGTGCCAGCTCACCCTTAACTGCCCTGGAGACCCAGTACTTC
CDR3: CASSPLTALETQYF

D: -
V: TRBV5-6
length: 14
J: TRBJ1-5
DNA: TGTGCCAGCAGCTTCAGGGGTGGGAATCAGCCCCAGCATTTT
CDR3: CASSFRGGNQPQHF

D: TRBD1
V: TRBV5-1
length: 15
J: TRBJ1-1
DNA: TGCGCCAGCAGCACACAGGGGGGGGCGAGCACTGAAGCTTTCTTT
CDR3: CASSTQGGASTEAFF